The 6 T cell receptor beta chains presented below share a single source sample, sequenced in a study of CD8+CD57+ T cells in acquired aplastic anemia. Profiles of TCR beta VDJ and CDR3 were generated from a genomic DNA template. TCRdb reprocessed the reads with MiXCR, giving one entry per CDR3 protein. The sample has more than 150,000 distinct CDR3 sequences, just over 45% seen once. What was sequenced was sorted CD4+, CD8+, or CD8+CD57+ T cells (not recorded which) from PBMCs. The source of these receptors is a human donor in good health.

For this clonotype: At one end the junction does not follow the germline gene, possibly because of a read error. This chain links TRBV10-3 with TRBJ1-2; weak D call: TRBD1 (6 bases). The germline CDR1 and CDR2 sequences are ENHRY and SYGVKD. This CDR3 is built from 18 residues. DNA for the CDR3: TGTGCCAGCAGTCCCACGGGACAACATATAGGCCTCCCCTATGGCTACACCTTC. It codes for CASSPTGQHIGLPYGYTF.

V usage is TRBV19 and J usage is TRBJ1-6; 9 nucleotides match TRBD1. The ends lost 4 bases at V and 8 bases at J; junction bases unmatched: 6. This CDR3 spans 15 amino acids. Germline loops: CDR1 LNHDA, CDR2 SQIVND (reference sequence). For the CDR3, the DNA is TGTGCCAGTAGTACCGGACAGGGGTTGTATTCACCCCTCCACTTT. Protein sequence: CASSTGQGLYSPLHF.

The rearrangement uses TRBV7-9 and TRBJ1-1; no definite D call. This CDR3 has 13 residues. The germline CDR1 and CDR2 sequences are SEHNR and FQNEAQ (reference sequence). Trimming took 2 bases from V and 4 from J, leaving 8 bases between them. The CDR3 bases are TGTGCCAGCAGCTTACAACGTACCACTGAAGCTTTCTTT. Translating gives CASSLQRTTEAFF.

The sample holds many counts of this clonotype. This chain connects TRBV19 to TRBJ1-1; 7 bases fit TRBD1. The junction had 1 base not matched to a gene; V was cut back by 6 bases and J by 0 bases. Germline V gene sequence: CDR1 LNHDA, CDR2 SQIVND (reference sequence). The CDR3 extends over 13 amino acids. In nucleotides, the CDR3 is TGTGCCAGTAGGGACAGGCTGAACACTGAAGCTTTCTTT. Protein product: CASRDRLNTEAFF.

The chain couples TRBV20-1 to TRBJ2-1; tentative D call: TRBD2 (6 bases). The V end was cut by 3 bases, the J end by 0 bases, with 12 bases between. Per germline, CDR1 DFQATT and CDR2 SNEGSKA (reference sequence). The CDR3 contains 15 residues. CDR3 in amino acids: CSASASDISYNEQFF. The CDR3 DNA follows: TGCAGTGCTAGTGCTAGCGACATCTCCTACAATGAGCAGTTCTTC.

There are a few counts of this clonotype. V and J are TRBV28 and TRBJ1-5; D gene ambiguous. Germline loops: CDR1 MDHEN, CDR2 SYDVKM. The V and J ends lost 2 bases and 1 base respectively, with 9 bases between them. This CDR3 spans 15 amino acids. This CDR3 reads CASSLARQSNQPQHF. Written as DNA, the CDR3 is TGTGCCAGCAGTTTAGCACGCCAGAGCAATCAGCCCCAGCATTTT.